One sample yielded the 10 T cell receptor beta chains listed below, sequenced in a study of response to subunit inactivated influenza vaccine. TCRdb re-analysed the RT-PCR reads in MiXCR, keeping a single row per CDR3 protein. This sample has roughly 570,000 distinct CDR3 sequences, with approximately 13% found just once. Sequences were derived from PBMCs from blood, sampled roughly 46 days after vaccination. The receptors were gathered from a man aged 50 or older who received an inactivated influenza vaccine.

This clonotype was detected only a few times. The V and J genes are TRBV5-1 and TRBJ1-6; D is perhaps TRBD1 (6 bases). V dropped 1 base and J dropped 6 bases, with 8 bases sitting between them. The V gene's germline CDR1 is SGHRS and CDR2 YFSETQ. CDR3 size: 14 residues. This chain's CDR3 is CASSLTGFNSPLHF. CDR3 coding DNA: TGCGCCAGCAGCTTGACAGGGTTTAATTCACCCCTCCACTTT.

In this sample, this clonotype turned up a few times. This sequence joins TRBV16 and TRBJ2-7; D possibly corresponds to TRBD2 (5 bases). The germline V gene encodes CDR1 KGHSY and CDR2 FQNENV. V was clipped by 2 bases and J by 2 bases, with 13 bases between them. The CDR3 sequence is 15 residues long. CDR3 residues: CASSQTGKGTYEQYF. CDR3 in DNA: TGTGCCAGCAGCCAAACCGGGAAGGGAACCTACGAGCAGTACTTC.

This clonotype was counted ten times or more. CDR3 sequence (DNA): TGCGCCAGCAGCTTGGCGGGACAGGGCTCTGGGCAGCCCCAGCATTTT. Translating gives CASSLAGQGSGQPQHF. The genes are TRBV5-1 and TRBJ1-5; 9 bases match TRBD1. The CDR3 totals 16 residues. Germline V gene data show CDR1 as SGHRS and CDR2 as YFSETQ. The V and J ends lost 0 bases and 7 bases, in that order; junction bases with no gene match: 8.

At least ten counts were recorded for this clonotype. The chain employs TRBV25-1 and TRBJ2-3; 12 bases agree with TRBD2. This CDR3 has 15 amino acids. Unmatched junction bases numbered 7, after V lost 7 bases and J lost 5 bases. Germline-derived CDR1 and CDR2 are MGHDK and SYGVNS. The CDR3, as DNA: TGTGCCAGCATTGGGACTAGCGGGTTCAGAGATACGCAGTATTTT. Amino acids: CASIGTSGFRDTQYF.

V gene TRBV19 combines with J gene TRBJ1-2, with 11 bases matching TRBD1. CDR1 LNHDA and CDR2 SQIVND come from the germline V gene (reference sequence). J gave up 11 bases and V 9 bases, and 8 bases lay outside the gene matches. This CDR3 region has 12 residues. The CDR3 DNA reads TGTGCCAGCAACCGGGACAGGGGGAAGTACACCTTC. Protein: CASNRDRGKYTF.

This clonotype has more than one count but fewer than ten. Here the CDR3 DNA reads TGTGCCAGCAGCCCCAACGCCGGACTAGCGGGTGGGAATAACTACAATGAGCAGTTCTTC. The encoded protein is CASSPNAGLAGGNNYNEQFF. The chain combines TRBV11-1 with TRBJ2-1, with 11 nucleotides matching TRBD2. V was pared by 5 bases and J by 3 bases, with 18 bases of the junction left unmatched. This CDR3 has 20 residues. CDR1 SGHAT and CDR2 FQDESV come from the germline V gene (reference sequence).

The chain has TRBV7-2 and TRBJ1-6; D is uncertain. Germline CDR1 SGHTA, CDR2 FQGNSA. V shed 9 bases and J shed 7 bases, with 16 bases lying between them. The CDR3 extends over 14 amino acids. The CDR3 nucleotides are TGTGCCAGTCGTTGGCGCTGGGGAAATTCACCCCTCCACTTT. Protein sequence: CASRWRWGNSPLHF.

The sample holds many counts of this clonotype. V is TRBV12-3 or TRBV12-4 and J is TRBJ1-5, with D possibly matching TRBD1 (5 bases). V was clipped by 5 bases and J by 1 base, with 9 bases between them. The CDR3 sequence is 14 residues long. The CDR3 region is CASSAGLSNQPQHF. The CDR3 bases are TGTGCCAGCAGTGCAGGGCTCAGCAATCAGCCCCAGCATTTT.

The V call is TRBV3-1, the J call TRBJ2-4; TRBD1 matches at 9 bases. The CDR3 has 18 residues. V lost 11 bases and J lost 0; bases outside the gene matches: 17. The germline gives CDR1 LGHDT, CDR2 YNNKEL (reference sequence). The CDR3 nucleotides are TGTGCCTTCAGTTCCAGAAAAGGACAGGGGATAGCCAAAAACATTCAGTACTTC. Amino acid sequence: CAFSSRKGQGIAKNIQYF. Complete variable domain (other parts from reference TRBV3-1 and TRBJ2-4): DTAVSQTPKYLVTQMGNDKSIKCEQNLGHDTMYWYKQDSKKFLKIMFSYNNKELIINETVPNRFSPKSPDKAHLNLHINSLELGDSAVYFCAFSSRKGQGIAKNIQYFGAGTRLSVL.

This clonotype has a handful of counts. This chain joins TRBV7-6 and TRBJ2-3; 12 positions match TRBD1. J lost 8 bases, V lost 5 bases, and 11 bases had no gene match. From germline, CDR1 is SGHVS and CDR2 FNYEAQ. The CDR3 spans 16 residues. CDR3 residues: CASSPGQGATSGTQYF. CDR3 in DNA: TGTGCCAGCAGCCCGGGACAGGGGGCGACCAGCGGTACGCAGTATTTT.